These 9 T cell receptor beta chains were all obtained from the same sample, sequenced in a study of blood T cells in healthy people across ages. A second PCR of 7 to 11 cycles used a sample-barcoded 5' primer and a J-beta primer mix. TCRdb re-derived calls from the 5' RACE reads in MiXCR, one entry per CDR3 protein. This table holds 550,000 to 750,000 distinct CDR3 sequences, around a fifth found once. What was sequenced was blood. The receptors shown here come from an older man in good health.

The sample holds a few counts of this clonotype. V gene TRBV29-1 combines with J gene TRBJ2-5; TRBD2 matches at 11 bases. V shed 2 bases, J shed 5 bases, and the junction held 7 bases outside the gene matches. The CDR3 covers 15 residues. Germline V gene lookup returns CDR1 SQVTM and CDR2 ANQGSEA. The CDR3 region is CSVEIAGGPRETQYF. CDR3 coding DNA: TGCAGCGTTGAAATAGCGGGAGGGCCGAGGGAGACCCAGTACTTC. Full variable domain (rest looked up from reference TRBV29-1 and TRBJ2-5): SAVISQKPSRDICQRGTSLTIQCQVDSQVTMMFWYRQQPGQSLTLIATANQGSEATYESGFVIDKFPISRPNLTFSTLTVSNMSPEDSSIYLCSVEIAGGPRETQYFGPGTRLLVL.

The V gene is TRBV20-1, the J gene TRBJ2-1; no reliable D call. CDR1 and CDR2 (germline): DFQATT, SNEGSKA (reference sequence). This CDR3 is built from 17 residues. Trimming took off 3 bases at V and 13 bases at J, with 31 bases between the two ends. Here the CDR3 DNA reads TGCAGTGCTAGCCCCTCCCAACTGGGCAACCTCTTCAATGTCCAGTTCTTC. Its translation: CSASPSQLGNLFNVQFF.

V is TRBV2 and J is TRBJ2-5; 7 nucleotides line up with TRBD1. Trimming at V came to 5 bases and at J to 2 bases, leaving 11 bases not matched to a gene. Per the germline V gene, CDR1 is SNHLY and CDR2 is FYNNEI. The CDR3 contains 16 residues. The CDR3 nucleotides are TGTGCCAGCAGTCCCAGACAGGGCCGGAATCAAGAGACCCAGTACTTC. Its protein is CASSPRQGRNQETQYF.

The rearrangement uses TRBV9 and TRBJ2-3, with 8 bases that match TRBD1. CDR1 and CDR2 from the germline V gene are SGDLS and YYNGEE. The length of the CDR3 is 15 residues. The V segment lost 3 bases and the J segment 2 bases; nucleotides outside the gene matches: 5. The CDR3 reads CASSDRDRFTDTQYF. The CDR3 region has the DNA TGTGCCAGCAGCGACCGGGACAGGTTCACAGATACGCAGTATTTT. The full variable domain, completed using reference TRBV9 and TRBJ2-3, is DSGVTQTPKHLITATGQRVTLRCSPRSGDLSVYWYQQSLDQGLQFLIQYYNGEERAKGNILERFSAQQFPDLHSELNLSSLELGDSALYFCASSDRDRFTDTQYFGPGTRLTVL.

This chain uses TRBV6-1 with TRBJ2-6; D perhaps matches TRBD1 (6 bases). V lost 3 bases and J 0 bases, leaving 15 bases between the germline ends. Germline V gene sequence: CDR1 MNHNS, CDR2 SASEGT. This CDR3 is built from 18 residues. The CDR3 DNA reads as TGTGCCAGCAGTGAGGTACAGGGCGTCCGCTCTGGGGCCAACGTCCTGACTTTC. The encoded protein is CASSEVQGVRSGANVLTF.

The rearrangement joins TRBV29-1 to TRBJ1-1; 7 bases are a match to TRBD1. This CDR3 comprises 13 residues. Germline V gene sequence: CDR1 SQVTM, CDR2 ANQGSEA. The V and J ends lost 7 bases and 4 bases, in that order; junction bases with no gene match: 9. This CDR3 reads CSAHRGGGTEAFF. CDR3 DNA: TGCAGCGCCCACAGGGGTGGTGGCACTGAAGCTTTCTTT.

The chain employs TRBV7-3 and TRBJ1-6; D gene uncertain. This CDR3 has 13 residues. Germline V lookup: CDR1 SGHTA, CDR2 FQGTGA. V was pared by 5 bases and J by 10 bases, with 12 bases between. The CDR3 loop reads CASSPEVGSPLHF. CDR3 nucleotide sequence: TGTGCCAGCAGCCCGGAGGTTGGATCACCCCTCCACTTT.

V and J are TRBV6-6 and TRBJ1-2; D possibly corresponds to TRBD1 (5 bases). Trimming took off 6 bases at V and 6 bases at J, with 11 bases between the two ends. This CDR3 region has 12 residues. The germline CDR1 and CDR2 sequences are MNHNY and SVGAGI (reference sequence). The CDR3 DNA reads TGTGCCAGCAGGGCTCGGGGGGATGGCTACACCTTC. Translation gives CASRARGDGYTF.

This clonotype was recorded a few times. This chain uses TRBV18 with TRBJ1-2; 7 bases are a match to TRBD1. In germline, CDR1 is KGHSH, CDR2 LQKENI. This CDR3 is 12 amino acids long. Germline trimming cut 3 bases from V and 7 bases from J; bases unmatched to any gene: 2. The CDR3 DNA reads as TGTGCCAGCTCACCCCAGGGGGTTGGCTACACCTTC. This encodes CASSPQGVGYTF.